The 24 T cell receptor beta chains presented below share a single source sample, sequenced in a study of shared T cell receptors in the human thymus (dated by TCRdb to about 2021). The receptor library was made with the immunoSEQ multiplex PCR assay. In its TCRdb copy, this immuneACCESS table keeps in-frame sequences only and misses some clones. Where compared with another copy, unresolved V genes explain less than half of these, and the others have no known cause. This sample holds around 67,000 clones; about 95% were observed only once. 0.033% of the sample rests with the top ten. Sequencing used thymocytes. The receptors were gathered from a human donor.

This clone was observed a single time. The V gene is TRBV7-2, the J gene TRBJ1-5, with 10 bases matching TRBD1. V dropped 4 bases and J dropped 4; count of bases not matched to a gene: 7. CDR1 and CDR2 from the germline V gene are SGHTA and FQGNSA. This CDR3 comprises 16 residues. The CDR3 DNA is TGTGCCAGCAGCTCCGGGAAGGGACAGGGGAATCAGCCCCAGCATTTT. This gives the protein CASSSGKGQGNQPQHF. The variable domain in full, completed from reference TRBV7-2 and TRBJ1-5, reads GAGVSQSPSNKVTEKGKDVELRCDPISGHTALYWYRQSLGQGLEFLIYFQGNSAPDKSGLPSDRFSAERTGGSVSTLTIQRTQQEDSAVYLCASSSGKGQGNQPQHFGDGTRLSIL.

The CDR3 spells CSARDTGELFF. The CDR3 region has the DNA TGCAGCGCCAGAGACACCGGGGAGCTGTTTTTT. The gene calls are TRBV29-1 and TRBJ2-2; D is undetermined. Trimming took 7 bases from V and 3 from J, leaving 6 bases between them. Per the germline V gene, CDR1 is SQVTM and CDR2 is ANQGSEA. The CDR3 covers 11 residues.

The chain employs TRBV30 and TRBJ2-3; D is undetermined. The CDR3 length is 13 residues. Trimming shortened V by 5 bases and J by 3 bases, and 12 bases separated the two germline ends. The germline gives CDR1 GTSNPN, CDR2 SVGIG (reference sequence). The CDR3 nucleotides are TGTGCCTGGTATCGGGTCCGGACAGATACGCAGTATTTT. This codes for CAWYRVRTDTQYF.

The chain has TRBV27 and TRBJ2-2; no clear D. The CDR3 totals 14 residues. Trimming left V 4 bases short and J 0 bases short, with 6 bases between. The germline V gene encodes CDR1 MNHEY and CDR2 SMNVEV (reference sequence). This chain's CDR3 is CASSYVANTGELFF. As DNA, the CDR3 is TGTGCCAGCAGTTATGTGGCGAACACCGGGGAGCTGTTTTTT.

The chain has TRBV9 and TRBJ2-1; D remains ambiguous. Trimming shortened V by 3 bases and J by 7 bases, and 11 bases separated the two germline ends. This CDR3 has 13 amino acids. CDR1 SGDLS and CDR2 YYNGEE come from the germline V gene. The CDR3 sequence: CASSAPSQNEQFF. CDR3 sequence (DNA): TGTGCCAGCAGCGCCCCTTCCCAAAATGAGCAGTTCTTC.

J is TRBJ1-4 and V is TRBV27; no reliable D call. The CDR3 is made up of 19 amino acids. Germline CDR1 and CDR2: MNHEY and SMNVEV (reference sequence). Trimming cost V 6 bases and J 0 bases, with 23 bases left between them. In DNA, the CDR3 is TGTGCCAGCAGCCGGAATATCCCCCTCCCCGGGACAACTAATGAAAAACTGTTTTTT. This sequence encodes CASSRNIPLPGTTNEKLFF.

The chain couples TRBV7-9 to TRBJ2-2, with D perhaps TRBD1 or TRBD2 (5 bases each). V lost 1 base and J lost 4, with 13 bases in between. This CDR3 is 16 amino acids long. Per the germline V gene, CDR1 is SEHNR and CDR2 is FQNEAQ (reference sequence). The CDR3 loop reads CASSLGRPGTTGELFF. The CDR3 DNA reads TGTGCCAGCAGCTTAGGTCGCCCAGGGACCACCGGGGAGCTGTTTTTT.

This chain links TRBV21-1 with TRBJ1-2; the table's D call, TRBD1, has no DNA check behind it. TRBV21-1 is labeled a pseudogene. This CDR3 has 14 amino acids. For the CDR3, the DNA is TGTGCCAGCAGGGCTAAGGGGGCGGCCTATGGCTACACCTTC. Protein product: CASRAKGAAYGYTF.

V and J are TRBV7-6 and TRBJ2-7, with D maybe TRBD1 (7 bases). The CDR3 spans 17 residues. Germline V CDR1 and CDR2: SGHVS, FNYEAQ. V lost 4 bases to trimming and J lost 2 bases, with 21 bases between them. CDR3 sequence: CASSSTEEGDRPYEQYF. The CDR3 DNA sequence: TGTGCCAGCAGCTCAACTGAGGAGGGGGACAGACCCTACGAGCAGTACTTC. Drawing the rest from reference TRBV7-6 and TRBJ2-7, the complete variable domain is GAGVSQSPRYKVTKRGQDVALRCDPISGHVSLYWYRQALGQGPEFLTYFNYEAQQDKSGLPNDRFSAERPEGSISTLTIQRTEQRDSAMYRCASSSTEEGDRPYEQYFGPGTRLTVT.

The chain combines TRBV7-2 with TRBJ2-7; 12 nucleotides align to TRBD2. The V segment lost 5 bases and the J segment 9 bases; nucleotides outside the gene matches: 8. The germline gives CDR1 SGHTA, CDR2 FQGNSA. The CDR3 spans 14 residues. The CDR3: CASSPLAGGEGQYF. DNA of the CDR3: TGTGCCAGCAGCCCCCTAGCGGGGGGGGAGGGGCAGTACTTC.

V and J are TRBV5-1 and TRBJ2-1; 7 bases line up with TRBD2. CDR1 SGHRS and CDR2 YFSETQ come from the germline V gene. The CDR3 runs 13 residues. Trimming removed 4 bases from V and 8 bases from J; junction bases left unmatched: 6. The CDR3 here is CASSLTSTDEQFF. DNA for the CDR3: TGCGCCAGCAGCCTGACTAGCACCGATGAGCAGTTCTTC.

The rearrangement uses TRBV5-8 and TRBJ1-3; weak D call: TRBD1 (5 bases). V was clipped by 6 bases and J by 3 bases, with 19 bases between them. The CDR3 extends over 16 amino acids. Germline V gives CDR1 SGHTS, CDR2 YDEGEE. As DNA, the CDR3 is TGTGCCAGCATCCCAGGGACGGTCGTGTATGGAAACACCATATATTTT. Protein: CASIPGTVVYGNTIYF.

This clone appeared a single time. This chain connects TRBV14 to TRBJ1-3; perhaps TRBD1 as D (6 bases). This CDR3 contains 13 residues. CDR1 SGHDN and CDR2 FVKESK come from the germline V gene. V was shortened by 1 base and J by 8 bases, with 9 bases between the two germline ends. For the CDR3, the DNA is TGTGCCAGCAGCCAAGCAGGGGCGGACACCATATATTTT. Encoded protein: CASSQAGADTIYF.

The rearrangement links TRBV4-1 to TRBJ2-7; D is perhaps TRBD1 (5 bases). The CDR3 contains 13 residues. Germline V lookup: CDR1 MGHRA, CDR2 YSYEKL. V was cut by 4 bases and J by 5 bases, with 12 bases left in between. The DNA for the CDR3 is TGCGCCAGCAGCCCCCAGGGTGTCCACGAGCAGTACTTC. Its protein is CASSPQGVHEQYF.

The CDR3, as DNA: TGTGCCAGCAGCGTAGCTTTGACTCCTGAGCAGTTCTTC. Amino acid sequence: CASSVALTPEQFF. The genes are TRBV9 and TRBJ2-1; D ambiguous. Germline CDR1 SGDLS, CDR2 YYNGEE. The CDR3 spans 13 residues. V was cut by 0 bases and J by 9 bases, with 10 bases left in between. The full variable domain, with the rest looked up from reference TRBV9 and TRBJ2-1, is DSGVTQTPKHLITATGQRVTLRCSPRSGDLSVYWYQQSLDQGLQFLIQYYNGEERAKGNILERFSAQQFPDLHSELNLSSLELGDSALYFCASSVALTPEQFFGPGTRLTVL.

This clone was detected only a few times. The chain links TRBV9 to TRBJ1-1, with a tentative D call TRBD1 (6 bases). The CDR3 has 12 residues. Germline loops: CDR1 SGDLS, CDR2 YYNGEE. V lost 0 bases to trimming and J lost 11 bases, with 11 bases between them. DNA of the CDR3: TGTGCCAGCAGCGTAGTTGGGGGGCATGCTTTCTTT. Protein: CASSVVGGHAFF. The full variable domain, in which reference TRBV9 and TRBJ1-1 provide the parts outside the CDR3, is DSGVTQTPKHLITATGQRVTLRCSPRSGDLSVYWYQQSLDQGLQFLIQYYNGEERAKGNILERFSAQQFPDLHSELNLSSLELGDSALYFCASSVVGGHAFFGQGTRLTVV.

CDR3 amino acids: CATSRGRFDRLHTDTQYF. As DNA, the CDR3 is TGTGCCACCAGCAGAGGCCGATTCGACAGGCTACACACAGATACGCAGTATTTT. This chain uses TRBV15 with TRBJ2-3; a weak D match, TRBD1 (6 bases). V dropped 1 base and J dropped 2 bases, with 19 bases sitting between them. The CDR3 loop spans 18 amino acids. Germline CDR1 and CDR2: LNHNV and YYDKDF (reference sequence).

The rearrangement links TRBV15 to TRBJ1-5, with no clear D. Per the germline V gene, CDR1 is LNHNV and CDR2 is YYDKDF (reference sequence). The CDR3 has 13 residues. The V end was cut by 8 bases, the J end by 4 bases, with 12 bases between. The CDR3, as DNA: TGTGCCACCGAGGCAGCCACAAATCAGCCCCAGCATTTT. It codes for CATEAATNQPQHF.

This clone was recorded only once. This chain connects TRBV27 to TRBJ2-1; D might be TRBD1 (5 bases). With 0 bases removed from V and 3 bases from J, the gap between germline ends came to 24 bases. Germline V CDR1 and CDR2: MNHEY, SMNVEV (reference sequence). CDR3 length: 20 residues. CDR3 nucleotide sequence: TGTGCCAGCAGTTTATCGAACAGAAATGATCGACAGAGAATCTACAATGAGCAGTTCTTC. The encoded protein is CASSLSNRNDRQRIYNEQFF.

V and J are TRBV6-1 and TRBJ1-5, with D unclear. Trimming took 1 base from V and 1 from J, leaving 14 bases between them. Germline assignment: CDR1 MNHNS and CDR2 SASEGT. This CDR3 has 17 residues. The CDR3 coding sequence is TGTGCCAGCAGTGAAGTAACAGATCTTCCAAGCAATCAGCCCCAGCATTTT. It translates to CASSEVTDLPSNQPQHF.

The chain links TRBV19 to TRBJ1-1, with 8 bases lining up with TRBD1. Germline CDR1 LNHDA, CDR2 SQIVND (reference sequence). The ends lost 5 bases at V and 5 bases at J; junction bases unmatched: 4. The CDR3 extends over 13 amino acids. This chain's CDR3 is CASSPDRATEAFF. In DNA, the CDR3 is TGTGCCAGTAGTCCGGACAGGGCAACTGAAGCTTTCTTT.

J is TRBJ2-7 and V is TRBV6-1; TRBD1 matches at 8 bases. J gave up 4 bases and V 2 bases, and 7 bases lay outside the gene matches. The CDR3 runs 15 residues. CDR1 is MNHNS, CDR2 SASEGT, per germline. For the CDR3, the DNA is TGTGCCAGCAGTGAAAGCAGGACAGGGTTTTACGAGCAGTACTTC. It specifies CASSESRTGFYEQYF.

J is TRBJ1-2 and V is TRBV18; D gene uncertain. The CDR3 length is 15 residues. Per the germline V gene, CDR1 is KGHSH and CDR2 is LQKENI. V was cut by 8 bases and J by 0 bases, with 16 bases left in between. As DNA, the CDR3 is TGTGCCAGCGCCAGAAAAGGAGATGCTAACTATGGCTACACCTTC. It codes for CASARKGDANYGYTF.

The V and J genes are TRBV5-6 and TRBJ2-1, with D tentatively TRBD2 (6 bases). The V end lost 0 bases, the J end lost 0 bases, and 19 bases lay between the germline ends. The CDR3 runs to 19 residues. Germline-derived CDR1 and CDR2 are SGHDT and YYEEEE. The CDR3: CASSLVPSGRASSYNEQFF. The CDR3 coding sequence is TGTGCCAGCAGCTTGGTTCCGAGCGGGCGTGCCAGCTCCTACAATGAGCAGTTCTTC.